The 21 T cell receptor beta chains below come from one sample, sequenced in a study of vaccination effects on CD4 cells after COVID-19. No antigen is known for these receptors. The assay was immunoSEQ multiplex PCR, and TCRdb's table has in-frame clones only and misses some. This table holds about 13,000 clones, around 73% found once. Antigen-specific CD4+ T cells were expanded (with viral peptide pools) by the ViraFEST assay ahead of sequencing. Following an approximately ten-day culture, CD4+ T cells were purified. Confirmation by PCR established that the person had SARS-CoV-2 infection between March and December 2020. As their vaccination, participants received two doses of either BNT162b2 or mRNA-1273. This material consisted of CD4+ T cells from PBMCs cultured with HCoV-NL63 spike peptides, taken after COVID-19 vaccination. These receptors were collected from a human donor who had a prior SARS-CoV-2 infection.

The gene calls are TRBV18 and TRBJ2-3; D is ambiguous. Germline V lookup: CDR1 KGHSH, CDR2 LQKENI. V gave up 6 bases and J gave up 2 bases, with 18 bases separating them. The CDR3 loop spans 16 amino acids. CDR3 region: CASSHVGGVYTDTQYF. DNA of the CDR3: TGTGCCAGCTCCCACGTGGGCGGAGTGTACACAGATACGCAGTATTTT.

The chain uses TRBV7-2 and TRBJ2-7; the match to TRBD1 covers 7 bases. CDR1 is SGHTA, CDR2 FQGNSA, per germline. V was clipped by 0 bases and J by 4 bases; unmatched bases: 6. CDR3 size: 15 residues. CDR3 residues: CASSLAATGWYEQYF. The CDR3 bases are TGTGCCAGCAGCTTAGCAGCGACAGGGTGGTACGAGCAGTACTTC. Based on the CDR3 plus reference TRBV7-2 and TRBJ2-7, the full variable domain is GAGVSQSPSNKVTEKGKDVELRCDPISGHTALYWYRQSLGQGLEFLIYFQGNSAPDKSGLPSDRFSAERTGGSVSTLTIQRTQQEDSAVYLCASSLAATGWYEQYFGPGTRLTVT.

J is TRBJ1-6 and V is TRBV19, with 7 bases lining up with TRBD1. V was clipped by 8 bases and J by 3 bases; unmatched bases: 7. The germline gives CDR1 LNHDA, CDR2 SQIVND (reference sequence). This CDR3 comprises 15 residues. This chain's CDR3 is CASRLGTVYNSPLHF. The CDR3 nucleotides are TGTGCCAGTCGGTTGGGGACAGTCTATAATTCACCCCTCCACTTT.

This CDR3 is CASSPGTPLSNEQFF. In nucleotides, the CDR3 is TGTGCCAGCAGCCCCGGGACCCCTTTGTCGAATGAGCAGTTCTTC. V is TRBV5-4 and J is TRBJ2-1, with D perhaps TRBD1 or TRBD2 (5 bases each). Trimming stripped 4 bases from V and 7 bases from J, with 18 bases between. The CDR3 extends over 15 amino acids. Germline V gives CDR1 SGHNT, CDR2 YYREEE (reference sequence). Together with reference TRBV5-4 and TRBJ2-1, the CDR3 gives the full variable domain: ETGVTQSPTHLIKTRGQQVTLRCSSQSGHNTVSWYQQALGQGPQFIFQYYREEENGRGNFPPRFSGLQFPNYSSELNVNALELDDSALYLCASSPGTPLSNEQFFGPGTRLTVL.

This clone has a handful of counts. The rearrangement joins TRBV6-6 to TRBJ2-1; 10 nucleotides line up with TRBD2. The CDR3 sequence is 15 residues long. The V gene's germline CDR1 is MNHNY and CDR2 SVGAGI (reference sequence). J was trimmed by 2 bases and V by 6 bases; bases with no gene match: 4. This CDR3 reads CASSLAGVAYNEQFF. In nucleotides, the CDR3 is TGTGCCAGCAGCCTAGCGGGAGTGGCCTACAATGAGCAGTTCTTC.

The chain couples TRBV5-1 to TRBJ1-1, with a possible D match to TRBD1 (6 bases). Germline V gives CDR1 SGHRS, CDR2 YFSETQ. This CDR3 has 14 residues. V was trimmed by 3 bases and J by 1 base, leaving 10 bases between them. CDR3 nucleotides: TGCGCCAGCAGCTCGATGGGACAGAACACTGAAGCTTTCTTT. It codes for CASSSMGQNTEAFF.

The chain carries TRBV30 and TRBJ1-2, with a weak D call TRBD1 (5 bases). Trimming took 0 bases from V and 7 from J, leaving 6 bases between them. Germline values: CDR1 GTSNPN, CDR2 SVGIG (reference sequence). The CDR3 runs to 11 residues. The CDR3 coding sequence is TGTGCCTGGAGTGTCCAGGGTGGCTACACCTTC. This translates into CAWSVQGGYTF.

This chain joins TRBV7-8 and TRBJ1-2; 9 bases fit TRBD1. CDR1 and CDR2 (germline): SGHVS, FQNEAQ. The V segment lost 5 bases and the J segment 4 bases; nucleotides outside the gene matches: 8. The CDR3 has 15 amino acids. In nucleotides, the CDR3 is TGTGCCAGCAGCCCCTGGGACAGGGAGAGCTATGGCTACACCTTC. It codes for CASSPWDRESYGYTF.

The chain is built from TRBV4-1 and TRBJ2-7, with D perhaps assigned TRBD1 or TRBD2 (5 bases each). Germline V CDR1 and CDR2: MGHRA, YSYEKL. The V gene lost 1 base and the J gene lost 2 bases, with 12 bases spanning the gap. This CDR3 is 15 amino acids long. CDR3 in DNA: TGCGCCAGCAGCCAAGGTGTGAGGGGCCCCTACGAGCAGTACTTC. Amino acid sequence: CASSQGVRGPYEQYF.

The V gene is TRBV14, the J gene TRBJ2-7, with D maybe TRBD1 (6 bases). Germline V CDR1 and CDR2: SGHDN, FVKESK. Between the trimmed V and J ends, which lost 1 base and 2 bases, there was a span of 18 bases. The CDR3 consists of 17 residues. CDR3 coding DNA: TGTGCCAGCAGCCAAGGGGTACTTAGAGGGGGAACCTACGAGCAGTACTTC. Translated: CASSQGVLRGGTYEQYF.

V and J are TRBV10-3 and TRBJ2-7, with 8 bases aligning to TRBD2. V lost 6 bases, J lost 2 bases, and 6 bases stayed unmatched. Germline lookup yields CDR1 ENHRY and CDR2 SYGVKD. This CDR3 region has 14 residues. CDR3 amino acids: CAIRKAGDTYEQYF. The CDR3 DNA is TGTGCCATCAGGAAAGCGGGGGATACCTACGAGCAGTACTTC.

This clone was seen a few times. This chain links TRBV9 with TRBJ2-1; 7 bases match TRBD2. There are 15 residues in the CDR3. The germline V gene has CDR1 SGDLS and CDR2 YYNGEE. With 4 bases clipped from V and 2 bases from J, the junction kept 6 bases outside the gene matches. The CDR3 DNA reads TGTGCCAGCAGCCCAATGGGGGGGACCTACAATGAGCAGTTCTTC. Translation: CASSPMGGTYNEQFF. The complete variable domain, with remaining parts taken from reference TRBV9 and TRBJ2-1, reads DSGVTQTPKHLITATGQRVTLRCSPRSGDLSVYWYQQSLDQGLQFLIQYYNGEERAKGNILERFSAQQFPDLHSELNLSSLELGDSALYFCASSPMGGTYNEQFFGPGTRLTVL.

The genes are TRBV2 and TRBJ2-7, with unresolved D. Germline V gene data show CDR1 as SNHLY and CDR2 as FYNNEI. Between the trimmed V and J ends, which lost 3 bases and 0 bases, there was a span of 9 bases. There are 14 residues in the CDR3. As DNA, the CDR3 is TGTGCCAGCAGTGATTTTCCCAGCTCCTACGAGCAGTACTTC. This sequence encodes CASSDFPSSYEQYF.

The chain joins TRBV6-5 to TRBJ1-5; possibly TRBD1 for D (5 bases). From germline, CDR1 is MNHEY and CDR2 SVGAGI. The CDR3 consists of 14 residues. V dropped 6 bases and J dropped 11 bases, with 20 bases sitting between them. The CDR3 bases are TGTGCCAGCAGAGGGGACCCAGCGGTTGGGACCCAGCATTTT. Translation: CASRGDPAVGTQHF.

The gene calls are TRBV6-1 and TRBJ2-3; maybe TRBD1 (6 bases). V gave up 2 bases and J gave up 2 bases, with 11 bases separating them. Germline V CDR1 and CDR2: MNHNS, SASEGT. This CDR3 is 15 amino acids long. Written as DNA, the CDR3 is TGTGCCAGCAGTGAAAATCCAGGGGACACAGATACGCAGTATTTT. Protein sequence: CASSENPGDTDTQYF.

This clone has only a few counts. CDR3 DNA sequence: TGTGCCATCAGTTCGGACGTTGAAGCTTTCTTT. Protein: CAISSDVEAFF. The chain has TRBV10-3 and TRBJ1-1; D is ambiguous. This CDR3 contains 11 residues. The germline V gene encodes CDR1 ENHRY and CDR2 SYGVKD. V lost 5 bases and J 7 bases, leaving 8 bases between the germline ends.

V usage is TRBV30 and J usage is TRBJ1-5, with D uncertain. The V gene lost 5 bases and the J gene lost 6 bases, with 8 bases spanning the gap. CDR1 GTSNPN and CDR2 SVGIG come from the germline V gene (reference sequence). This CDR3 comprises 11 residues. CDR3 residues: CAWGWGQPQHF. CDR3 DNA sequence: TGTGCCTGGGGGTGGGGTCAGCCCCAGCATTTT.

This clone is medium-sized. The J gene is TRBJ2-1, the V gene TRBV9, with D possibly TRBD2 on 5 matching bases. Germline V gives CDR1 SGDLS, CDR2 YYNGEE. V was trimmed by 0 bases and J by 2 bases, leaving 9 bases between them. This CDR3 comprises 15 residues. The CDR3 DNA reads TGTGCCAGCAGCGTAGGTAGCGTACCCTACAATGAGCAGTTCTTC. Translation: CASSVGSVPYNEQFF.

This chain uses TRBV12-3 or TRBV12-4 with TRBJ2-7; D is perhaps TRBD2 (7 bases). Trimming took off 3 bases at V and 7 bases at J, with 13 bases between the two ends. The CDR3 consists of 13 residues. The CDR3 reads CASSFRGAGEQYF. CDR3 nucleotides: TGTGCCAGCAGTTTCCGGGGGGCGGGGGAGCAGTACTTC.

V gene TRBV7-2 combines with J gene TRBJ2-3; 9 nucleotides line up with TRBD2. The trim removed 8 bases at V and 3 bases at J, leaving 15 bases unmatched. The CDR3 runs to 17 residues. The germline gives CDR1 SGHTA, CDR2 FQGNSA. The chain's CDR3 is CASPARGTSGPTDTQYF. The CDR3 DNA reads TGTGCCAGCCCCGCTCGAGGAACTAGCGGGCCGACAGATACGCAGTATTTT.

CDR3 sequence (DNA): TGTGCCAGCAGCCAAGAGAAGTTATACTACGAGCAGTACTTC. It is translated as CASSQEKLYYEQYF. The rearrangement joins TRBV4-2 to TRBJ2-7, with no clear D. The V gene's germline CDR1 is LGHNA and CDR2 YNFKEQ. With 0 bases removed from V and 3 bases from J, the gap between germline ends came to 9 bases. The CDR3 has 14 residues.